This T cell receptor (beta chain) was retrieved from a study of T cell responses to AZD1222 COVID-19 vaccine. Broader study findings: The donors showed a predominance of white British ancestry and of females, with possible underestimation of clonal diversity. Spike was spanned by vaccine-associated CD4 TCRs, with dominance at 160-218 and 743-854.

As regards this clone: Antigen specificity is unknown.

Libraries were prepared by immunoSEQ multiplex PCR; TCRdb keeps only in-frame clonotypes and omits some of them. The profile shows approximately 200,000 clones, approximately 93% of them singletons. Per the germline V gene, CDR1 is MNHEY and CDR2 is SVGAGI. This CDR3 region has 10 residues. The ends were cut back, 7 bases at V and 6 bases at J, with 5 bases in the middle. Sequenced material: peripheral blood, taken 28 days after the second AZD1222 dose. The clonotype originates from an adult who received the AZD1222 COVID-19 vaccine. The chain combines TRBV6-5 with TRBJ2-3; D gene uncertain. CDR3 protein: CASMHDTQYF. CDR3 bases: TGTGCCAGCATGCACGATACGCAGTATTTT.